The clone carrying this T cell receptor beta chain was observed a few times. Antigen unknown. This sample was included in a study of T cell repertoires in cytomegalovirus infection. Turning to the study itself: Both recently identified HLA-C-restricted and well-studied HLA-B-restricted CMV epitopes were used in the study. The public TCR beta signatures pointed to both CMV infection and matching HLA type. Whole-study findings and limits: The ex vivo response was dominated by HLA-C-restricted CMV-specific TCR beta clonotypes. Carriers of CMV plus the relevant HLA were identified by cumulative public TCR beta family frequency.

Trimming pared 3 bases from V and 5 bases from J, leaving 11 bases between. This CDR3 region has 14 residues. Germline loops: CDR1 MNHNS, CDR2 SASEGT. TCRdb processed the reads anew with MiXCR; each CDR3 protein has one entry. This table holds 700,000 to 850,000 distinct CDR3 sequences, around a third found once. The TCR comes from a human donor in good health (CMV status not recorded). Some clones in this sample may be carry-over from other donors' samples. This material consisted of cultured CD8+ T cells from PBMCs, taken from culture after CMV antigen stimulation. This chain joins TRBV6-1 and TRBJ2-1, with D perhaps matching TRBD1 or TRBD2 (6 bases each). DNA for the CDR3: TGTGCCAGCAGTGAGGGGGGCTGGGACAATGAGCAGTTCTTC. It codes for CASSEGGWDNEQFF.